Included here is one T cell receptor beta chain sequence, with context. The data were produced by immunoSEQ multiplex PCR, yet TCRdb's version contains in-frame clones alone and is incomplete. The table has about 160,000 clones, over 80% seen once. While infection was still active, Seattle patients were enrolled and then followed longitudinally. In germline, CDR1 is GTSNPN, CDR2 SVGIG (reference sequence). V shed 1 base and J shed 7 bases, with 20 bases lying between them. This CDR3 spans 15 amino acids. This record comes from a study of blood T cell repertoires in COVID-19. Study-level information: The United States, Italy and Spain were the sources of the acute and convalescent COVID-19 samples. Nucleic acid was either cDNA or gDNA, and it came from T cells, B-cell-depleted T cells, or PBMCs.

This TCR derives from a man between 25 and 39 years old with COVID-19, enrolled during active disease. Material for sequencing was peripheral blood. This chain connects TRBV30 to TRBJ2-7; weak D call: TRBD2 (7 bases). The CDR3 here is CAWSEGGGRGREQYF. Here the CDR3 DNA reads TGTGCCTGGAGTGAAGGGGGGGGAAGAGGACGGGAGCAGTACTTC.